The entry below gives a single T cell receptor (beta chain) sequence along with its context. Its antigen is not identified. Every donor had blood drawn once into heparin, approximately 110 mL on average. Sorting with CD45RO/CCR7/CD25/CD127/CD95/CD27 yielded naive, central memory, regulatory and stem-like memory CD4+ cells. Sorting gave populations that all exceeded 98% purity. Per the germline V gene, CDR1 is SNHLY and CDR2 is FYNNEI. V was pared by 6 bases and J by 0 bases, with 9 bases between. The CDR3 loop spans 13 amino acids. The data originate from a study of beta chain features in type 1 diabetes. Broader study findings: Type 1 diabetes patients had TCRB CDR3s that were shorter (moderately but significantly so) in all four CD4+ subsets. For patients, the naive, central memory and Treg TCRB repertoires appeared more alike than for healthy donors.

The sequenced template was cDNA made from the entire isolated RNA. Produced via immunoSEQ multiplex PCR; TCRdb's table is partial and in-frame only. Here the sample spans fewer than 400,000 clones, around 9% being singletons. The sequence was collected from a man under 40 with type 1 diabetes. This chain links TRBV2 with TRBJ2-7; TRBD2 is a possible D gene (6 bases). Sequencing was performed on central memory CD4+ T cells from blood. For the CDR3, the DNA is TGTGCCAGCAGGGAGACTAGCTCCTACGAGCAGTACTTC. Amino acids: CASRETSSYEQYF.